This paragraph covers one T cell receptor beta chain sequence. From roughly 0.4 ug of RNA, a library with molecular barcoded alpha/delta and beta/gamma adaptors was made. TCRdb used MiXCR to reprocess the reads, holding one entry per CDR3 protein. This sample has 57,000 or so distinct CDR3 sequences, with about a fifth found just once. These data originate in a study of read filtering for tumor transcriptome and immune sequencing. Germline values: CDR1 SGHRS, CDR2 YFSETQ. V was pared by 1 base and J by 7 bases, with 12 bases between. CDR3 length: 14 amino acids. V usage is TRBV5-1 and J usage is TRBJ1-5; D is perhaps TRBD1 (5 bases). The specimen sequenced was a population of CD138-negative cells sorted from bone marrow. This receptor was taken from a donor aged 40 or over with multiple myeloma. CDR3 amino acids: CASSLRGGSQPQHF. CDR3 in DNA: TGCGCCAGCAGCTTGCGGGGCGGTAGCCAGCCCCAGCATTTT.